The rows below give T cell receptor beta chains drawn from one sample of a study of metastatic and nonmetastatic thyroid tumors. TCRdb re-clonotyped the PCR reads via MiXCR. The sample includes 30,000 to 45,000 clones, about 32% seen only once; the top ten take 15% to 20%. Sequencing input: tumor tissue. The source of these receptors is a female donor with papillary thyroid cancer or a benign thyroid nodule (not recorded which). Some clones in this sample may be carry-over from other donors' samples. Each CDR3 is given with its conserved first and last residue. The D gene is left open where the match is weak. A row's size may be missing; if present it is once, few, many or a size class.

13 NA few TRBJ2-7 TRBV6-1 TGTGCCAGCGCGGGACACCCCTCCTACGAGCAGTACTTC CASAGHPSYEQYF
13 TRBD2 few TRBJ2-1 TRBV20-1 TGCAGTGCTGTCTCTCCACTAGCGAATGAGCAGTTCTTC CSAVSPLANEQFF
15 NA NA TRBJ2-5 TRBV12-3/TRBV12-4 TGTGCCAGCAGTCCTCTGTACGGGGGGCGAAAGACCCAGTACTTC CASSPLYGGRKTQYF
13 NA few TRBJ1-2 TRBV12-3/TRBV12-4 TGTGCCAGCAGTTTGGGCGGCAACTATGGCTACACCTTC CASSLGGNYGYTF
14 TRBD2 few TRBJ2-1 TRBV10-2 TGCGCCAGCAGACCAGCGGGGGGGTACAATGAGCAGTTCTTC CASRPAGGYNEQFF
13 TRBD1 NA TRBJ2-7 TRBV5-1 TGCGCCAGCAGCAAGGACAGGGCCCACGAGCAGTACTTC CASSKDRAHEQYF
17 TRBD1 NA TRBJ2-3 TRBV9 TGTGCCAGCAGCCAGAGGCCTGGGGACAGGGGAACAGATACGCAGTATTTT CASSQRPGDRGTDTQYF
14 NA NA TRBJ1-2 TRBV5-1 TGCGCCAGCAGCCCCTTGACAGCTAACTATGGCTACACCTTC CASSPLTANYGYTF
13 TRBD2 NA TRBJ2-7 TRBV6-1 TGTGCCAGCAGTGAGCGGGAGTTTTACGAGCAGTACTTC CASSEREFYEQYF
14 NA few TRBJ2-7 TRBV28 TGTGCCAGCAGTAGGATATTCTACTCCTACGAGCAGTACTTC CASSRIFYSYEQYF
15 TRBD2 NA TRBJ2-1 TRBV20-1 TGCAGTGCTAGAGATCCGACTAGCGTTAACAATGAGCAGTTCTTC CSARDPTSVNNEQFF
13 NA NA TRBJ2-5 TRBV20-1 TGCAGTGCTAGAGATACGTGGAGAGAGACCCAGTACTTC CSARDTWRETQYF
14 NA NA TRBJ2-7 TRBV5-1 TGCGCCAGCAGCGCGGGCCCGGCGTCCTACGAGCAGTACTTC CASSAGPASYEQYF
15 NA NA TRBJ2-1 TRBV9 TGTGCCAGCAGCCCTATCGTAAGCTCCTACAATGAGCAGTTCTTC CASSPIVSSYNEQFF
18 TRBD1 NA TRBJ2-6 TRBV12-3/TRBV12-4 TGTGCCAGCAGTTTAGGGACAGGGGGCTCGGGTGGGGCCAACGTCCTGACTTTC CASSLGTGGSGGANVLTF
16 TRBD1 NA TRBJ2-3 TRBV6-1 TGTGCCAGCACCACCCGGCGACAGGGTATCACAGATACGCAGTATTTT CASTTRRQGITDTQYF
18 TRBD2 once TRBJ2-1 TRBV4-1 TGCGCCAGCAGCCAAGATCCCGCGGGAGGGTACTCCTACAATGAGCAGTTCTTC CASSQDPAGGYSYNEQFF
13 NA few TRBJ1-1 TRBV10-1 TGCGCCAGCAGTGAGCGGTGGGACACTGAAGCTTTCTTT CASSERWDTEAFF
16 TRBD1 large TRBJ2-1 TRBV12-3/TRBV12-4 TGTGCCAGCAGTTTTTTGTCGCAGGGGGCTAGGAATGAGCAGTTCTTC CASSFLSQGARNEQFF
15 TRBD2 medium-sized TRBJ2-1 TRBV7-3 TGTGCCAGCAGCTCACTAGCGGGGGGGCCCAATGAGCAGTTCTTC CASSSLAGGPNEQFF
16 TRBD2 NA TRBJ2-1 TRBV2 TGTGCCAGCAGGACCTTTAGCGGGGGTTCCTACAATGAGCAGTTCTTC CASRTFSGGSYNEQFF
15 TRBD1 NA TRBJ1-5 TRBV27 TGTGCCAGCAGCCCGGGACAGGGGTATATTCAGCCCCAGCATTTT CASSPGQGYIQPQHF
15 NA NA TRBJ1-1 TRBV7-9 TGTGCCAGCAGCTCTCATTACAGGGCGGCTACTGAAGCTTTCTTT CASSSHYRAATEAFF
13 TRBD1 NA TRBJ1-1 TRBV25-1 TGTGCCAGCAGCCTAACAGGGGGCACTGAAGCTTTCTTT CASSLTGGTEAFF
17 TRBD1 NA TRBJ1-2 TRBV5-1 TGCGCCAGCAGCTCGTCCGGGACAGGGAGGGGTGTGGATGGCTACACCTTC CASSSSGTGRGVDGYTF
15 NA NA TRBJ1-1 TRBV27 TGTGCCAGCAGTTTTGAAAGGGGGGTTTACACTGAAGCTTTCTTT CASSFERGVYTEAFF
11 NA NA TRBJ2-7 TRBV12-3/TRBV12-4 TGTGCCAGCAGTCTTCATGGGGAGCAGTACTTC CASSLHGEQYF
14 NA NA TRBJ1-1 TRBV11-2 TGTGCCAGCAGTTTCCAAAGGACAGTTGCTGAAGCTTTCTTT CASSFQRTVAEAFF
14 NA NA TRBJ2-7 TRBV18 TGTGCCAGCTCCCAAGTCCCGGCTTACTACGAGCAGTACTTC CASSQVPAYYEQYF
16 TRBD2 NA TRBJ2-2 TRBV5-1 TGCGCCAGCAGCTTGAGGAGCGGGGGTTTAACCGGGGAGCTGTTTTTT CASSLRSGGLTGELFF
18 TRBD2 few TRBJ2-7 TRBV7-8 TGTGCCAGCAGCCGCTCTACGGGCCTGGCGGGAGGGCCCTACGAGCAGTACTTC CASSRSTGLAGGPYEQYF
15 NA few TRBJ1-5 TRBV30 TGTGCCTGGAACCAAGCGGGGACAATTTTTCAGCCCCAGCATTTT CAWNQAGTIFQPQHF
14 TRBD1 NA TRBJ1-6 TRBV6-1 TGTGCCAGCAGCCTACAGGGGGCTAGGTCACCCCTCCACTTT CASSLQGARSPLHF
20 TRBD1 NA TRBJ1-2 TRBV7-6 TGTGCCAGCAGCCCCTCTTCCCGAAGGACAGGGGGCGCGGGAGACTATGGCTACACCTTC CASSPSSRRTGGAGDYGYTF
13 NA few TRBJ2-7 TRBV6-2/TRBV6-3 TGTGCCAGCAGGGTACTAGGAACCTACGAGCAGTACTTC CASRVLGTYEQYF
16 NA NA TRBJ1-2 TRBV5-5 TGTGCCAGCAGCTTAGTACAGGCAGGGGCTTACCATGGCTACACCTTC CASSLVQAGAYHGYTF
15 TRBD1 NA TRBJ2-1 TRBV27 TGTGCCAGCAGTCCGACAGGGGTTTCCTACAATGAGCAGTTCTTC CASSPTGVSYNEQFF
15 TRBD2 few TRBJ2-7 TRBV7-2 TGTGCCAGCAGCTTAGGGGGGGGGATCTCCTACGAGCAGTACTTC CASSLGGGISYEQYF
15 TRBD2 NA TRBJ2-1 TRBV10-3 TGTGCCATCAGTGACACTAGCGGGAACTACAATGAGCAGTTCTTC CAISDTSGNYNEQFF
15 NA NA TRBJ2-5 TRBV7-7 TGTGCCAGCAGCTTAGAAGGCCGGGAATTGGAGACCCAGTACTTC CASSLEGRELETQYF
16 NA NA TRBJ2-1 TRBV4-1 TGCGCCAGCAGCCAAGAAAAACAGAAGACCTACAATGAGCAGTTCTTC CASSQEKQKTYNEQFF